Shown below are 22 T cell receptor beta chains from a single sample sequenced in a study of cytomegalovirus exposure and HLA in healthy donors. Profiled with immunoSEQ multiplex PCR; TCRdb holds only in-frame clones, not every one. Here the sample spans roughly 190,000 clones, 86% being singletons. Specimen: PBMCs. All receptors come from a woman between 18 and 29 years old in good health and CMV-seronegative.

This clone was observed a single time. The rearrangement links TRBV6-8 to TRBJ2-1; D perhaps matches TRBD1 (5 bases). CDR1 is MNHGY, CDR2 SAAAGT, per germline. The CDR3 length is 19 residues. Trimming shortened V by 2 bases and J by 0 bases, and 20 bases separated the two germline ends. The CDR3 nucleotides are TGTGCCAGCAGTTACAGTATCCTGGGGCCCCCGAGCTCCTACAATGAGCAGTTCTTC. It yields the protein CASSYSILGPPSSYNEQFF.

The chain carries TRBV5-1 and TRBJ2-3, with D possibly being TRBD1 (5 bases). Germline V gives CDR1 SGHRS, CDR2 YFSETQ. V lost 0 bases and J 6 bases, leaving 17 bases between the germline ends. This CDR3 spans 16 amino acids. In DNA form, the CDR3 reads TGCGCCAGCAGCTTGGATGATGAGCCAGGGCGGGATACGCAGTATTTT. It specifies CASSLDDEPGRDTQYF.

The J gene is TRBJ2-3, the V gene TRBV15, with 15 bases aligning to TRBD2. V shed 3 bases and J 2 bases; nucleotides not matched to a gene: 3. Germline CDR1 and CDR2: LNHNV and YYDKDF (reference sequence). CDR3 size: 17 residues. CDR3 DNA sequence: TGTGCCACCAGCAGGGGGACTAGCGGGGGGCCCACAGATACGCAGTATTTT. This translates into CATSRGTSGGPTDTQYF.

This clone was counted once. The chain has TRBV27 and TRBJ1-1; no clear D. Looked up from germline, CDR1 is MNHEY and CDR2 is SMNVEV (reference sequence). The CDR3 spans 14 residues. V lost 5 bases and J lost 5, with 15 bases in between. CDR3 in amino acids: CASSVHRFETEAFF. CDR3 DNA sequence: TGTGCCAGCAGTGTACACAGATTTGAGACTGAAGCTTTCTTT.

The chain has TRBV2 and TRBJ2-7, with 9 positions matching TRBD1. The germline V gene encodes CDR1 SNHLY and CDR2 FYNNEI. The V gene end was trimmed by 5 bases and the J gene end by 0 bases; junction bases not matched to a gene: 5. The CDR3 covers 15 residues. CDR3 protein: CASSPDRGPSYEQYF. For the CDR3, the DNA is TGTGCCAGCAGTCCGGACAGGGGACCCTCCTACGAGCAGTACTTC.

This rearrangement joins TRBV29-1 to TRBJ1-5, with D hard to call. V was cut by 0 bases and J by 5 bases, with 8 bases left in between. The length of the CDR3 is 13 residues. Germline V gene data show CDR1 as SQVTM and CDR2 as ANQGSEA. CDR3 DNA sequence: TGCAGCGTTGAAGATACTCAGGATCAGCCCCAGCATTTT. It is translated as CSVEDTQDQPQHF.

The V gene is TRBV29-1, the J gene TRBJ2-6; D is uncertain. This CDR3 is built from 15 residues. Trimming took 5 bases from V and 0 from J, leaving 11 bases between them. Germline assignment: CDR1 SQVTM and CDR2 ANQGSEA. Here the CDR3 DNA reads TGCAGCGTTCCCAGATCTGGCTCTGGGGCCAACGTCCTGACTTTC. This codes for CSVPRSGSGANVLTF. The full variable domain, completed using reference TRBV29-1 and TRBJ2-6, is SAVISQKPSRDICQRGTSLTIQCQVDSQVTMMFWYRQQPGQSLTLIATANQGSEATYESGFVIDKFPISRPNLTFSTLTVSNMSPEDSSIYLCSVPRSGSGANVLTFGAGSRLTVL.

The chain recombines TRBV5-1 with TRBJ1-2; D gene uncertain. V was trimmed by 0 bases and J by 5 bases, leaving 8 bases between them. CDR1 SGHRS and CDR2 YFSETQ come from the germline V gene. This CDR3 is 13 amino acids long. The DNA of the CDR3 is TGCGCCAGCAGCTTGGCCGGAGAATATGGCTACACCTTC. It codes for CASSLAGEYGYTF.

The chain is built from TRBV11-2 and TRBJ2-1, with 7 bases aligning to TRBD2. J gave up 5 bases and V 5 bases, and 12 bases lay outside the gene matches. This CDR3 comprises 16 residues. Germline values: CDR1 SGHAT, CDR2 FQNNGV. CDR3 in amino acids: CASSDRNTGGNNEQFF. CDR3 nucleotide sequence: TGTGCCAGCAGCGACCGTAATACGGGAGGTAACAATGAGCAGTTCTTC.

V gene TRBV4-1 combines with J gene TRBJ2-3; 10 positions match TRBD2. The CDR3 totals 16 residues. V lost 1 base to trimming and J lost 3 bases; unmatched junction nucleotides: 4. Germline V lookup: CDR1 MGHRA, CDR2 YSYEKL. DNA of the CDR3: TGCGCCAGCAGCCAAGCACTAGCGGGATCTACAGATACGCAGTATTTT. As protein: CASSQALAGSTDTQYF.

The J gene is TRBJ2-7, the V gene TRBV28, with a weak D call TRBD2 (7 bases). CDR1 and CDR2 from the germline V gene are MDHEN and SYDVKM. The CDR3 spans 15 residues. V lost 5 bases, J lost 3 bases, and 17 bases lay in between. The CDR3 DNA reads TGTGCCAGCAGTCGACTAGCAGGGGTACTCTACGAGCAGTACTTC. Encoded protein: CASSRLAGVLYEQYF.

The CDR3 is CASGQGNYEQYF. DNA of the CDR3: TGTGCCAGCGGACAGGGGAACTACGAGCAGTACTTC. V and J are TRBV6-1 and TRBJ2-7, with 9 bases lining up with TRBD1. CDR3 length: 12 amino acids. V dropped 8 bases and J dropped 3; count of bases not matched to a gene: 2. Germline loops: CDR1 MNHNS, CDR2 SASEGT.

This sequence joins TRBV7-9 and TRBJ2-1, with D perhaps matching TRBD1 (7 bases). V was shortened by 5 bases and J by 8 bases, with 22 bases between the two germline ends. The CDR3 extends over 16 amino acids. Germline V gene lookup returns CDR1 SEHNR and CDR2 FQNEAQ (reference sequence). As DNA, the CDR3 is TGTGCCAGCAGCCCCGGACAGGCTAGTACGGGGGATGAGCAGTTCTTC. Translating it yields CASSPGQASTGDEQFF.

Concerning this clone itself: The sample holds other DNA sequences that translate to the same CDR3. The rearrangement links TRBV4-1 to TRBJ2-1, with 12 bases that match TRBD1. The germline gives CDR1 MGHRA, CDR2 YSYEKL. The CDR3 length is 17 residues. The trim removed 0 bases at V and 7 bases at J, leaving 7 bases unmatched. The CDR3 region has the DNA TGCGCCAGCAGCCAAGATCCGGGACAGGGGGCCTGGAATGAGCAGTTCTTC. Its translation is CASSQDPGQGAWNEQFF.

The chain carries TRBV5-1 and TRBJ2-3; 12 bases fit TRBD2. The CDR3 consists of 16 residues. V was pared by 2 bases and J by 2 bases, with 3 bases of the junction left unmatched. Looked up from germline, CDR1 is SGHRS and CDR2 is YFSETQ. The CDR3 DNA follows: TGCGCCAGCAGCTTCGGGACTAGCGGGTTCACAGATACGCAGTATTTT. As protein: CASSFGTSGFTDTQYF.

Only one count was recorded for this clone. V usage is TRBV18 and J usage is TRBJ1-3, with a possible D match to TRBD1 (5 bases). Trimming took 2 bases from V and 2 from J, leaving 13 bases between them. Germline V gene sequence: CDR1 KGHSH, CDR2 LQKENI. CDR3 length equals 16 residues. The CDR3 DNA reads as TGTGCCAGCTCACCAAAACAAAGGGGAACTGGAAACACCATATATTTT. The encoded protein is CASSPKQRGTGNTIYF.

The chain employs TRBV4-1 and TRBJ2-7; no clear D gene. In germline, CDR1 is MGHRA, CDR2 YSYEKL. This CDR3 has 14 amino acids. The germline V and J ends were trimmed by 1 base and 1 base, with 8 bases remaining between them. This CDR3 reads CASSQVAQSYEQYF. CDR3 nucleotides: TGCGCCAGCAGCCAAGTGGCTCAGTCCTACGAGCAGTACTTC.

The chain combines TRBV6-1 with TRBJ2-1; 12 positions match TRBD2. Trimming took 8 bases from V and 4 from J; bases not matched to a gene: 3. Germline loops: CDR1 MNHNS, CDR2 SASEGT. The length of the CDR3 is 14 residues. Here the CDR3 DNA reads TGTGCCAGCCAGACTAGCGGGGGTTACAATGAGCAGTTCTTC. Protein: CASQTSGGYNEQFF.

The CDR3 region has the DNA TGTGCCAGCAGTTTTCCCAGGGGGCATTACACTGAAGCTTTCTTT. Translated, it gives CASSFPRGHYTEAFF. The genes are TRBV27 and TRBJ1-1, with TRBD1 identical over 8 bases. The CDR3 extends over 15 amino acids. V shed 3 bases, J shed 3 bases, and the junction held 6 bases outside the gene matches. Germline CDR1 and CDR2: MNHEY and SMNVEV (reference sequence).

The chain is built from TRBV12-5 and TRBJ2-2; weak D call: TRBD1 (6 bases). Trimming took off 5 bases at V and 1 base at J, with 11 bases between the two ends. The CDR3 totals 15 residues. Looked up from germline, CDR1 is LGHNT and CDR2 is FRNRAP. CDR3 DNA sequence: TGTGCTAGTGGTCCCGACAGGCAGAACACCGGGGAGCTGTTTTTT. Translating it yields CASGPDRQNTGELFF.

The chain uses TRBV5-4 and TRBJ2-3; TRBD2 matches 8 bases. Per germline, CDR1 SGHNT and CDR2 YYREEE (reference sequence). The J segment lost 1 base and the V segment lost 3 bases, leaving 10 bases of the junction unmatched. The CDR3 is 17 residues long. The CDR3 nucleotides read TGTGCCAGCAGCTCCCTATTAGCGGGGTACGGCACAGATACGCAGTATTTT. Protein: CASSSLLAGYGTDTQYF.

The chain has TRBV6-1 and TRBJ1-2; perhaps TRBD1 as D (5 bases). The CDR3 runs to 13 residues. The V end lost 3 bases, the J end lost 6 bases, and 11 bases lay between the germline ends. CDR1 and CDR2 (germline): MNHNS, SASEGT. As DNA, the CDR3 is TGTGCCAGCAGTGAGACCTCGGGGGATGGCTACACCTTC. This sequence encodes CASSETSGDGYTF.